This is a list of T cell receptor beta chains from one sample in a study of cytomegalovirus exposure and HLA in healthy donors. Here immunoSEQ multiplex PCR was the method, and the copy in TCRdb shows in-frame clones only, minus some. The sample gives 120,000 to 150,000 clones, around 78% of which show up once; 2.5% to 3.5% is in the top ten. Sequenced sample: PBMCs. These TCRs come from a man aged 35-49 years in good health and CMV-seropositive. Each CDR3 is given without its conserved first and last residue. Each record gives: V gene, clone size, CDR3 protein. Some rows mark clone size as missing; the rest say once, few, many or name a class of expanded clone.

>TRBV4-3|.
ASSRADSSYEQY
>TRBV10-2|.
ASSSGSGGRVQPQH
>TRBV18|.
ASSPRQANEKLF
>TRBV7-9|few
ASSFQGGNTIY
>TRBV5-8|.
ASSLNPGGNWNSNQPQH
>TRBV25-1|.
ASKGERNEQF
>TRBV5-1|.
ASSFGQGNIQY
>TRBV7-8|.
ASSLLTENYGYT
>TRBV28|.
ASSLAGAPTYEQY
>TRBV29-1|.
SVEPPGSTDTQY
>TRBV5-1|.
ASSFTGAATYEQY
>TRBV9|.
ASSVGGAGELF
>TRBV7-9|few
ASSLDPYYEQF
>TRBV9|.
ASSVSGVGNTGELF
>TRBV6-5|.
ASSLRASGTYEQY
>TRBV5-5|.
ASSFSGSYSYEQY
>TRBV6-1|.
AGTTGPTNTEAF
>TRBV30|.
AWSVKGLAESLSYEQY
>TRBV18|.
ASSPPGLAGGDAYEQY
>TRBV11-2|.
ASSLVRSGRAGETQY
>TRBV19|.
ASSDLGQLNEQF
>TRBV29-1|.
SVGRGIMNTEAF
>TRBV30|.
AWSVENIQY
>TRBV5-6|.
ASSYHRLAGDEQY
>TRBV13|few
ASSSLRGQGATGANVLT
>TRBV30|.
AWRPPGKAF
>TRBV4-1|few
ASSRFVAVRGLTDTQY
>TRBV28|.
ASAMGGPNQPQH
>TRBV19|once
ASSGYSGRFQETQY
>TRBV18|.
ASSHTGPWRPYTGELF
>TRBV30|.
AWSAGTRGNQPQH
>TRBV28|.
ASSFQDRGEVSYNEQF
>TRBV7-7|.
ASSLVPPTSTQYNEQF
>TRBV10-3|.
AISGGRSSDSYEQY
>TRBV5-8|few
ASIGGGHEQY
>TRBV27|.
ASSLLPQSTDTQY
>TRBV7-8|.
ASSLEDRVYNEQF
>TRBV20-1|.
AGQGYNEQF
>TRBV20-1|once
SARRGIEQF
>TRBV6-1|.
ASSSSGLAINEQF
>TRBV5-1|.
ASSLGGTGGEETQY
>TRBV27|.
ANSLKGSQGYEQY
>TRBV6-1|.
ASNPGQGRNGYT
>TRBV30|once
AWSTGTGVETQY
>TRBV30|.
AWSPGGDAGYT
>TRBV28|.
ASSLAGITDTQY
>TRBV4-2|.
ASSPKTSDPDTQY
>TRBV27|.
ASSLMSGSLNEQF
>TRBV29-1|.
SAELRDNEQF
>TRBV5-1|.
ASSLTQGNYEQY